The 10 T cell receptor beta chains below all came from one sample that was sequenced in a study of blood T cell repertoires in COVID-19. Only in-frame clones appear in the TCRdb table, and some are missing; sequencing was by immunoSEQ multiplex PCR. The top ten clones hold approximately 5% of a sample with approximately 200,000 clones, roughly 80% of them seen once. The specimen was peripheral blood. The receptors stem from a human donor in a cohort sampled during active COVID-19.

The gene calls are TRBV6-5 and TRBJ1-1; weak D call: TRBD1 (6 bases). Germline loops: CDR1 MNHEY, CDR2 SVGAGI. V lost 5 bases, J lost 3 bases, and 16 bases lay in between. The CDR3 covers 15 residues. CDR3 DNA: TGTGCCAGCAGTACGGGACACTTAGGGGACACTGAAGCTTTCTTT. Protein sequence: CASSTGHLGDTEAFF.

The gene calls are TRBV7-9 and TRBJ2-7; D is perhaps TRBD2 (6 bases). V lost 3 bases and J lost 7, with 16 bases in between. This CDR3 contains 14 residues. The V gene's germline CDR1 is SEHNR and CDR2 FQNEAQ (reference sequence). In DNA form, the CDR3 reads TGTGCCAGCAGCTTTCCGTCTTCAGGGAGGGAGCAGTACTTC. Protein: CASSFPSSGREQYF.

V and J are TRBV5-1 and TRBJ2-2, with D perhaps matching TRBD1 (6 bases). CDR3 length: 16 residues. Germline CDR1 and CDR2: SGHRS and YFSETQ. Trimming cost V 4 bases and J 5 bases, with 18 bases left between them. CDR3 loop: CASSLRDISRTGELFF. CDR3 DNA: TGCGCCAGCAGCCTCCGGGACATCTCTCGGACCGGGGAGCTGTTTTTT.

J is TRBJ1-3 and V is TRBV7-8; the match to TRBD1 covers 8 bases. The CDR3 loop spans 14 amino acids. Germline trimming cut 4 bases from V and 4 bases from J; bases unmatched to any gene: 3. From germline, CDR1 is SGHVS and CDR2 FQNEAQ. CDR3 in DNA: TGTGCCAGCAGCTCGCAGGGGGCAGGAAACACCATATATTTT. Translation: CASSSQGAGNTIYF.

As concerns this clone: Other DNA sequences of this sample code for an identical CDR3. The chain combines TRBV18 with TRBJ1-5, with 7 bases lining up with TRBD1. CDR1 and CDR2 (germline): KGHSH, LQKENI. J was trimmed by 0 bases and V by 2 bases; bases with no gene match: 1. The CDR3 totals 15 residues. CDR3 loop: CASSPGTVSNQPQHF. In nucleotides, the CDR3 is TGTGCCAGCTCACCAGGGACAGTTAGCAATCAGCCCCAGCATTTT.

This clone has only a few counts. The chain links TRBV18 to TRBJ1-4; D unresolved. CDR3 size: 15 residues. With 6 bases removed from V and 3 bases from J, the gap between germline ends came to 14 bases. Germline values: CDR1 KGHSH, CDR2 LQKENI. The DNA of the CDR3 is TGTGCCAGCTCCGAGGTCCGGGAGGCTAATGAAAAACTGTTTTTT. It translates to CASSEVREANEKLFF. Full variable domain (remainder filled in from reference TRBV18 and TRBJ1-4): NAGVMQNPRHLVRRRGQEARLRCSPMKGHSHVYWYRQLPEEGLKFMVYLQKENIIDESGMPKERFSAEFPKEGPSILRIQQVVRGDSAAYFCASSEVREANEKLFFGSGTQLSVL.

This clone was found once. This chain joins TRBV15 and TRBJ2-7; maybe TRBD2 (5 bases). The CDR3 loop spans 14 amino acids. The V gene's germline CDR1 is LNHNV and CDR2 YYDKDF (reference sequence). Trimming left V 5 bases short and J 0 bases short, with 11 bases between. The CDR3 DNA is TGTGCCACCAGCCCCAGACGGGACTCCTACGAGCAGTACTTC. This codes for CATSPRRDSYEQYF.

The chain links TRBV4-2 to TRBJ2-1; maybe TRBD1 (6 bases). The CDR3 runs to 16 residues. Between the trimmed V and J ends, which lost 6 bases and 0 bases, there was a span of 15 bases. Germline assignment: CDR1 LGHNA and CDR2 YNFKEQ. The CDR3 DNA reads TGTGCCAGCAGGTTTAACAGGGTCCGCTCCTACAATGAGCAGTTCTTC. Amino acid sequence: CASRFNRVRSYNEQFF.

CDR3: CASSSIGGAPRSYEQYF. Here the CDR3 DNA reads TGTGCCAGCAGTTCCATAGGGGGGGCACCCCGCTCCTACGAGCAGTACTTC. This chain connects TRBV28 to TRBJ2-7; tentative D call: TRBD2 (7 bases). The germline CDR1 and CDR2 sequences are MDHEN and SYDVKM. V lost 4 bases and J lost 0, with 19 bases in between. The CDR3 is 17 amino acids.

This clone was seen a handful of times. CDR3: CASSYEGAGVTDTQYF. In DNA form, the CDR3 reads TGTGCCAGCAGTTACGAAGGAGCGGGAGTGACAGATACGCAGTATTTT. J is TRBJ2-3 and V is TRBV6-2 or TRBV6-3, with TRBD2 identical over 8 bases. The CDR3 sequence is 16 residues long. Germline CDR1 MNHEY, CDR2 SVGEGT. V was pared by 2 bases and J by 3 bases, with 7 bases of the junction left unmatched.